This T cell receptor (beta chain) was retrieved from a study of T-cell reconstitution after alpha-beta-depleted transplantation in children. CDR3 length: 13 amino acids. Germline CDR1 reads SGHAT; CDR2 reads FQNNGV. As regards this clonotype: A read error may explain this, as a much larger clone is one base away.

TCRbeta library preparation incorporated unique molecular identifiers. TCRdb analysed the PCR reads with MiXCR anew, one entry per CDR3 protein. Of hundreds of thousands of distinct CDR3 sequences in the sample, approximately 12% were seen once. The clonotype originates from a human donor who donated a stem cell graft to a child with acute lymphoblastic leukemia. The sequenced sample was PBMCs from the stem cell graft donor, obtained from the stem cell graft. The chain recombines TRBV11-2 with TRBJ1-1; weak D call: TRBD1 (6 bases). CDR3 DNA: TGTGACAGCAGCTTACAGGGTCGGACTGAAGCTTTCTTT. Translating gives CDSSLQGRTEAFF.